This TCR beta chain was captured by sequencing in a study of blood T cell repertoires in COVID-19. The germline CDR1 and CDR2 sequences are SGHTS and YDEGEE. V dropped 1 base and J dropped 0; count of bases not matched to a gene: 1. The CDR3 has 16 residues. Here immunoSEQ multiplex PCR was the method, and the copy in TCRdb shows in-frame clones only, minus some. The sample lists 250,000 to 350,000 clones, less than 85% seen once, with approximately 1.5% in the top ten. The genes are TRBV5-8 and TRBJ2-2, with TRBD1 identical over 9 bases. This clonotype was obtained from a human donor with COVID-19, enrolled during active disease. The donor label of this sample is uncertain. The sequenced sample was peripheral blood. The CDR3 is CASSLRTGANTGELFF. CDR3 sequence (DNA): TGTGCCAGCAGCTTGCGGACAGGGGCGAACACCGGGGAGCTGTTTTTT.